The 26 T cell receptor beta chains in this list originate from one sample, sequenced in a study of cytomegalovirus exposure and HLA in healthy donors. Primers included in the PCR were 60 Vbeta and 13 Jbeta primers. Measured with immunoSEQ multiplex PCR; TCRdb has only the in-frame clones, and not every one. The table includes more than 60,000 clones, approximately 82% detected once. The sequenced material came from PBMCs. These receptors were obtained from a man in his 70s in good health and CMV-seropositive.

The J gene is TRBJ1-1, the V gene TRBV7-9, with 7 positions matching TRBD1. Trimming removed 3 bases from V and 4 bases from J; junction bases left unmatched: 11. The germline CDR1 and CDR2 sequences are SEHNR and FQNEAQ (reference sequence). The CDR3 has 16 amino acids. In DNA, the CDR3 is TGTGCCAGCAGCTTTCTACAGGGGTTAGGCGGCACTGAAGCTTTCTTT. Protein product: CASSFLQGLGGTEAFF. The entire variable domain, with the rest obtained from reference TRBV7-9 and TRBJ1-1, is as follows: DTGVSQNPRHKITKRGQNVTFRCDPISEHNRLYWYRQTLGQGPEFLTYFQNEAQLEKSRLLSDRFSAERPKGSFSTLEIQRTEQGDSAMYLCASSFLQGLGGTEAFFGQGTRLTVV.

The CDR3 nucleotides are TGTGCCAGCAGCGCGACAGGGGGCCGCGCCTACGAGCAGTACTTC. It yields the protein CASSATGGRAYEQYF. The chain couples TRBV7-3 to TRBJ2-7, with TRBD1 identical over 10 bases. The junction had 6 bases not matched to a gene; V was cut back by 5 bases and J by 2 bases. CDR1 and CDR2 (germline): SGHTA, FQGTGA. The CDR3 runs to 15 residues.

The CDR3 DNA is TGTGCCAGCAGCACCCAGGGGGGCAACCCAGCTTTCTTT. This translates into CASSTQGGNPAFF. This chain connects TRBV7-3 to TRBJ1-1; 7 bases agree with TRBD1. The CDR3 covers 13 residues. The germline CDR1 and CDR2 sequences are SGHTA and FQGTGA. V lost 5 bases, J lost 10 bases, and 10 bases stayed unmatched.

V usage is TRBV7-2 and J usage is TRBJ2-7; 8 positions match TRBD1. The germline V gene encodes CDR1 SGHTA and CDR2 FQGNSA. Losses at the gene ends were 6 bases for V and 4 bases for J; bases not matched to a gene: 8. The length of the CDR3 is 14 residues. CDR3: CASRDPGGLYEQYF. In DNA form, the CDR3 reads TGTGCCAGCAGGGACCCAGGGGGCCTATACGAGCAGTACTTC.

This clone was found once. The gene calls are TRBV15 and TRBJ1-4, with no clear D. The CDR3 length is 12 residues. Germline V gene lookup returns CDR1 LNHNV and CDR2 YYDKDF (reference sequence). V lost 5 bases to trimming and J lost 4 bases, with 5 bases between them. This CDR3 reads CATSVYNEKLFF. Here the CDR3 DNA reads TGTGCCACCAGCGTGTATAATGAAAAACTGTTTTTT. Filled out from reference TRBV15 and TRBJ1-4, the complete variable domain reads DAMVIQNPRYQVTQFGKPVTLSCSQTLNHNVMYWYQQKSSQAPKLLFHYYDKDFNNEADTPDNFQSRRPNTSFCFLDIRSPGLGDTAMYLCATSVYNEKLFFGSGTQLSVL.

The chain carries TRBV28 and TRBJ2-3; D is perhaps TRBD1 (6 bases). Germline CDR1 MDHEN, CDR2 SYDVKM. This CDR3 has 13 residues. V was pared by 3 bases and J by 3 bases, with 7 bases between. CDR3 sequence reads: CASSFQGTDTQYF. CDR3 nucleotide sequence: TGTGCCAGCAGTTTTCAGGGGACAGATACGCAGTATTTT.

This clone was recorded once. This chain joins TRBV2 and TRBJ1-2; 11 nucleotides line up with TRBD1. The germline V gene encodes CDR1 SNHLY and CDR2 FYNNEI. The CDR3 length is 15 residues. The V and J ends lost 6 bases and 3 bases, in that order; junction bases with no gene match: 6. The CDR3 sequence is CASSVRTGGDYGYTF. DNA of the CDR3: TGTGCCAGCAGCGTCAGGACAGGGGGCGACTATGGCTACACCTTC.

The rearrangement links TRBV10-3 to TRBJ1-2; weak D call: TRBD1 (5 bases). CDR1 is ENHRY and CDR2 is SYGVKD in the germline V gene. V was trimmed by 0 bases and J by 8 bases, leaving 19 bases between them. The CDR3 totals 16 residues. Here the CDR3 DNA reads TGTGCCATCAGTGAGTCTGGAGACAGCCGCCCCAGGGGCTACACCTTC. As protein: CAISESGDSRPRGYTF.

The chain employs TRBV11-1 and TRBJ1-2, with TRBD1 identical over 8 bases. J gave up 6 bases and V 3 bases, and 6 bases lay outside the gene matches. The germline V gene has CDR1 SGHAT and CDR2 FQDESV (reference sequence). The CDR3 is 14 amino acids. The DNA of the CDR3 is TGTGCCAGCAGCTTTGTTGGACAGGGAGATGGCTACACCTTC. As protein: CASSFVGQGDGYTF.

This clone was seen a handful of times. This chain joins TRBV6-1 and TRBJ1-1; no reliable D call. Trimming took 4 bases from V and 2 from J, leaving 11 bases between them. Germline values: CDR1 MNHNS, CDR2 SASEGT. CDR3 length equals 14 residues. The CDR3 is CASSVEGVNTEAFF. In nucleotides, the CDR3 is TGTGCCAGCAGTGTTGAGGGCGTTAACACTGAAGCTTTCTTT.

This clone was seen only once. The rearrangement joins TRBV5-1 to TRBJ1-1; the D gene is possibly TRBD1 (5 bases). The CDR3 is made up of 13 amino acids. The V end lost 5 bases, the J end lost 7 bases, and 15 bases lay between the germline ends. CDR1 SGHRS and CDR2 YFSETQ come from the germline V gene. The CDR3 DNA reads TGCGCCAGCAGTCACGGGGGTGCGAATGAAGCTTTCTTT. This gives the protein CASSHGGANEAFF.

The gene calls are TRBV5-8 and TRBJ2-3; the D gene is possibly TRBD2 (6 bases). The CDR3 is 15 amino acids. Trimming pared 0 bases from V and 4 bases from J, leaving 12 bases between. Germline V gene lookup returns CDR1 SGHTS and CDR2 YDEGEE. The CDR3 DNA is TGTGCCAGCAGCTTGGCCGGGAGCGTCTCAGATACGCAGTATTTT. Amino acids: CASSLAGSVSDTQYF.

This clone was counted a single time. The rearrangement joins TRBV7-9 to TRBJ1-6; D is uncertain. In germline, CDR1 is SEHNR, CDR2 FQNEAQ (reference sequence). The V end was cut by 1 base, the J end by 10 bases, with 11 bases between. This CDR3 region has 14 residues. The CDR3 DNA reads TGTGCCAGCAGCTTAGAGGAGGAAGAATCACCCCTCCACTTT. It codes for CASSLEEEESPLHF. Full variable domain (missing parts from reference TRBV7-9 and TRBJ1-6): DTGVSQNPRHKITKRGQNVTFRCDPISEHNRLYWYRQTLGQGPEFLTYFQNEAQLEKSRLLSDRFSAERPKGSFSTLEIQRTEQGDSAMYLCASSLEEEESPLHFGNGTRLTVT.

This clone appeared once. The rearrangement uses TRBV5-1 and TRBJ1-4; perhaps TRBD1 as D (5 bases). CDR1 is SGHRS, CDR2 YFSETQ, per germline. V lost 4 bases, J lost 5 bases, and 12 bases lay in between. The CDR3 sequence is 14 residues long. CDR3: CASSTGQENEKLFF. In DNA, the CDR3 is TGCGCCAGCAGCACAGGACAAGAGAATGAAAAACTGTTTTTT.

The rearrangement joins TRBV7-2 to TRBJ1-5, with 7 positions matching TRBD1. Unmatched junction bases numbered 4, after V lost 3 bases and J lost 5 bases. CDR1 is SGHTA and CDR2 is FQGNSA in the germline V gene. CDR3 length: 14 residues. CDR3 protein: CASSFDRADQPQHF. The CDR3, as DNA: TGTGCCAGCAGCTTCGACAGGGCCGATCAGCCCCAGCATTTT. Supplemented by reference TRBV7-2 and TRBJ1-5, the full variable domain reads GAGVSQSPSNKVTEKGKDVELRCDPISGHTALYWYRQSLGQGLEFLIYFQGNSAPDKSGLPSDRFSAERTGGSVSTLTIQRTQQEDSAVYLCASSFDRADQPQHFGDGTRLSIL.

Here the CDR3 DNA reads TGTGCCAGCAGTGAAAGAGGCTTGGATACGCAGTATTTT. Residues: CASSERGLDTQYF. This rearrangement joins TRBV6-1 to TRBJ2-3; no firm D call. Germline-derived CDR1 and CDR2 are MNHNS and SASEGT. This CDR3 has 13 residues. V lost 2 bases and J 6 bases, leaving 9 bases between the germline ends.

This sequence joins TRBV7-3 and TRBJ2-3, with a tentative D call TRBD1 (6 bases). CDR3 length equals 15 residues. Per the germline V gene, CDR1 is SGHTA and CDR2 is FQGTGA. V was trimmed by 1 base and J by 1 base, leaving 9 bases between them. CDR3: CASSLRGQGTDTQYF. CDR3 DNA: TGTGCCAGCAGCTTAAGGGGGCAGGGCACAGATACGCAGTATTTT.

The V gene is TRBV27, the J gene TRBJ1-2; possibly TRBD1 for D (5 bases). V was cut by 8 bases and J by 2 bases, with 12 bases left in between. Looked up from germline, CDR1 is MNHEY and CDR2 is SMNVEV (reference sequence). The CDR3 extends over 13 amino acids. The CDR3 DNA is TGTGCCAGCTGGACAAATTCAAACTATGGCTACACCTTC. It specifies CASWTNSNYGYTF.

Here the CDR3 reads CASSYPTEGYTF. The CDR3 nucleotides are TGTGCCAGCAGTTACCCGACGGAGGGCTACACCTTC. The chain has TRBV6-6 and TRBJ1-2; D remains unclear. CDR1 is MNHNY and CDR2 is SVGAGI in the germline V gene (reference sequence). Trimming took 2 bases from V and 8 from J, leaving 9 bases between them. This CDR3 has 12 residues.

The rearrangement links TRBV29-1 to TRBJ2-6, with a tentative D call TRBD1 (6 bases). Trimming removed 3 bases from V and 0 bases from J, with 15 bases in between. Per germline, CDR1 SQVTM and CDR2 ANQGSEA. The CDR3 is 17 amino acids. The CDR3 DNA is TGCAGCGTTGAGACCCCGGGACAAAGCTCTGGGGCCAACGTCCTGACTTTC. Its protein product is CSVETPGQSSGANVLTF.

The chain's CDR3 is CASSLSGTGNQPQHF. The CDR3 bases are TGTGCCAGCAGCTTAAGCGGGACAGGGAATCAGCCCCAGCATTTT. This rearrangement joins TRBV7-8 to TRBJ1-5, with TRBD1 matching 9 bases. The germline CDR1 and CDR2 sequences are SGHVS and FQNEAQ. Losses at the gene ends were 2 bases for V and 4 bases for J; bases not matched to a gene: 3. The CDR3 extends over 15 amino acids.

This sequence joins TRBV6-5 and TRBJ2-2, with TRBD2 identical over 10 bases. CDR1 MNHEY and CDR2 SVGAGI come from the germline V gene. This CDR3 has 15 amino acids. Trimming took 8 bases from V and 5 from J; bases not matched to a gene: 8. The CDR3 region has the DNA TGTGCCAGCGGACCCTTAGCGGGAGGAACCGGGGAGCTGTTTTTT. This gives the protein CASGPLAGGTGELFF.

This clone is a singleton in its sample. The V gene is TRBV7-2, the J gene TRBJ2-2; TRBD2 agrees at 10 bases. Losses at the gene ends were 2 bases for V and 4 bases for J; bases not matched to a gene: 4. Germline CDR1 is SGHTA and CDR2 is FQGNSA. This CDR3 is built from 16 residues. The CDR3 loop is CASSLQSGGATGELFF. DNA for the CDR3: TGTGCCAGCAGCTTACAGAGCGGGGGGGCCACCGGGGAGCTGTTTTTT.

A note on this clone: A junction end diverges from the germline sequence, so it may reflect a read error. V and J are TRBV5-4 and TRBJ2-3; D might be TRBD1 (6 bases). Germline CDR1 is SGHNT and CDR2 is YYREEE (reference sequence). This CDR3 has 15 amino acids. The CDR3 is CSSSLGQGVTDTQYF. The CDR3 nucleotides are TGTTCCAGCAGCTTGGGACAAGGCGTCACAGATACGCAGTATTTT.

This rearrangement joins TRBV10-3 to TRBJ2-1; 9 bases match TRBD1. This CDR3 spans 14 amino acids. The germline V gene encodes CDR1 ENHRY and CDR2 SYGVKD. The ends lost 6 bases at V and 7 bases at J; junction bases unmatched: 7. CDR3 sequence (DNA): TGTGCCATCAGCAAGCCGGGACAGGGAAATGAGCAGTTCTTC. Translating gives CAISKPGQGNEQFF.

The chain employs TRBV6-1 and TRBJ2-7; the match to TRBD1 covers 7 bases. The CDR3 length is 14 residues. Germline V gene data show CDR1 as MNHNS and CDR2 as SASEGT. After removal of 8 bases from V and 0 bases from J, the junction contained 7 bases not matched to a gene. CDR3 bases: TGTGCCAGCTACTCGGGACAGAACTCCTACGAGCAGTACTTC. This gives the protein CASYSGQNSYEQYF.